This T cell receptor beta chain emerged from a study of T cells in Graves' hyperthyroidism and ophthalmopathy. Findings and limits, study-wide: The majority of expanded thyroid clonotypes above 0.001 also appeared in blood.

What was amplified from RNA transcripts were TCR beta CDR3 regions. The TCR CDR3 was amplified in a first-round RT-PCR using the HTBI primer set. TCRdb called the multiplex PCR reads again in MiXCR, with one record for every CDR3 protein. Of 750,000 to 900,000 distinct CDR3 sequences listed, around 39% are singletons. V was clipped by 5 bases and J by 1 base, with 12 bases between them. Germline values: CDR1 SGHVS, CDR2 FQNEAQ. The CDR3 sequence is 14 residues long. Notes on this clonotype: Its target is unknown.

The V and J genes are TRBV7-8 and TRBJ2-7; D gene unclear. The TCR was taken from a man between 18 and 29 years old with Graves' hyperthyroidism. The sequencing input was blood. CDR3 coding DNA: TGTGCCAGCAGCCTGTCGTCCTATTCCTACGAGCAGTACTTC. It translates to CASSLSSYSYEQYF.